This TCR beta chain derives from a study of blood T cell repertoires in COVID-19. Whole-study context: Researchers got acute and convalescent COVID-19 samples from the United States, Italy and Spain.

Profiling relied on immunoSEQ multiplex PCR, and the TCRdb table lists in-frame clones only, not all of them. The data hold 150,000 or so clones, with roughly 90% observed a single time. V trimming: 3 bases; J trimming: 8 bases; junction bases outside the gene matches: 6. The CDR3 runs 13 residues. Germline-derived CDR1 and CDR2 are KGHSH and LQKENI. The chain employs TRBV18 and TRBJ1-2, with 7 bases aligning to TRBD1. This clonotype was sampled from a woman aged 45-65 years who had recovered from COVID-19. The sequenced sample was PBMCs or T cells enriched from blood (not recorded which). The CDR3: CASSPTTGKGYTF. The CDR3 DNA sequence: TGTGCCAGCTCACCTACGACAGGGAAAGGCTACACCTTC.